Below, 27 T cell receptor beta chains from the same sample are listed, as sequenced in a study of cytomegalovirus exposure and HLA in healthy donors. 60 Vbeta and 13 Jbeta primers were used in PCR. Repertoires were generated with immunoSEQ multiplex PCR, while TCRdb's copy carries only in-frame clones and drops some. The sample totals roughly 45,000 clones. The specimen was PBMCs. The receptors come from a woman aged 25 to 39 in good health and CMV-seronegative.

This chain links TRBV9 with TRBJ1-4; no clear D gene. Germline values: CDR1 SGDLS, CDR2 YYNGEE. This CDR3 spans 15 amino acids. V was clipped by 5 bases and J by 3 bases, with 14 bases between them. CDR3 nucleotide sequence: TGTGCCAGCAGTTCCCCGGACGGGGCTAATGAAAAACTGTTTTTT. Translated, it gives CASSSPDGANEKLFF.

This CDR3 reads CASSPSRGNTIYF. The CDR3 DNA sequence: TGTGCCAGCTCACCTTCTAGGGGAAACACCATATATTTT. V usage is TRBV18 and J usage is TRBJ1-3, with D hard to call. Germline V gives CDR1 KGHSH, CDR2 LQKENI. With 3 bases removed from V and 4 bases from J, the gap between germline ends came to 7 bases. The CDR3 is 13 residues long.

The chain links TRBV2 to TRBJ1-5; unclear D gene. Trimming left V 8 bases short and J 6 bases short, with 8 bases between. This CDR3 region has 11 residues. Germline-derived CDR1 and CDR2 are SNHLY and FYNNEI. CDR3 DNA sequence: TGTGCCAGCGGTTTGGCTCAGCCCCAGCATTTT. Translated: CASGLAQPQHF.

J is TRBJ2-7 and V is TRBV4-2, with 7 nucleotides matching TRBD1. Trimming cost V 2 bases and J 5 bases; bases outside gene matches: 9. CDR3 size: 15 residues. In germline, CDR1 is LGHNA, CDR2 YNFKEQ. This chain's CDR3 is CASSQTTGTADEQYF. The CDR3 DNA is TGTGCCAGCAGCCAAACGACAGGGACAGCCGACGAGCAGTACTTC.

The rearrangement uses TRBV7-8 and TRBJ1-1; unclear D gene. The germline V and J ends were trimmed by 5 bases and 1 base, with 17 bases remaining between them. Germline CDR1 reads SGHVS; CDR2 reads FQNEAQ. The CDR3 loop spans 16 amino acids. The CDR3 DNA follows: TGTGCCAGCAGCCCAAGATCCGGACGGGAGAACACTGAAGCTTTCTTT. Its protein is CASSPRSGRENTEAFF.

As to this clone: A read error may produce the germline difference seen at one junction end. The J gene is TRBJ2-3, the V gene TRBV4-1; 7 bases match TRBD1. The germline V gene encodes CDR1 MGHRA and CDR2 YSYEKL. CDR3 size: 13 residues. DNA of the CDR3: TGCGCCAGCAGCCAAGTGGGGACAGCTACGCAGTATTTT. This codes for CASSQVGTATQYF.

The chain uses TRBV5-1 and TRBJ1-2, with a weak D call TRBD1 (6 bases). Deletions cut 2 bases from V and 2 bases from J, with 19 bases between. The CDR3 is 17 residues long. CDR1 is SGHRS and CDR2 is YFSETQ in the germline V gene. The CDR3 region is CASSFSPRDTHNYGYTF. The CDR3 bases are TGCGCCAGCAGCTTCAGTCCTAGGGACACCCACAACTATGGCTACACCTTC.

The chain couples TRBV6-5 to TRBJ2-7, with a weak D call TRBD2 (5 bases). Germline-derived CDR1 and CDR2 are MNHEY and SVGAGI. V dropped 2 bases and J dropped 3 bases, with 11 bases sitting between them. This CDR3 comprises 14 residues. CDR3 in amino acids: CASSYGGSNYEQYF. The CDR3 DNA reads TGTGCCAGCAGTTACGGCGGGTCGAACTACGAGCAGTACTTC.

The chain uses TRBV5-6 and TRBJ2-7; D perhaps matches TRBD1 (6 bases). Germline V CDR1 and CDR2: SGHDT, YYEEEE. The V gene lost 4 bases and the J gene lost 10 bases, with 12 bases spanning the gap. This CDR3 spans 11 amino acids. The chain's CDR3 is CASSSQGLQYF. The CDR3, as DNA: TGTGCCAGCAGCAGTCAGGGGTTACAGTACTTC.

The chain couples TRBV29-1 to TRBJ2-7; TRBD1 is a possible D gene (6 bases). The CDR3 totals 12 residues. Trimming took off 2 bases at V and 7 bases at J, with 12 bases between the two ends. Germline V gene sequence: CDR1 SQVTM, CDR2 ANQGSEA. CDR3 loop: CSVEIQGGEQYF. In DNA form, the CDR3 reads TGCAGCGTTGAAATACAGGGTGGGGAGCAGTACTTC.

The V call is TRBV9, the J call TRBJ2-4, with a possible D match to TRBD2 (6 bases). The CDR3 is 17 residues long. V shed 3 bases and J shed 1 base, with 17 bases lying between them. CDR1 is SGDLS, CDR2 YYNGEE, per germline. The CDR3 bases are TGTGCCAGCAGCGGCCTTGGGGGGAGTGGGGCCAAAAACATTCAGTACTTC. Translation: CASSGLGGSGAKNIQYF.

This chain uses TRBV5-1 with TRBJ2-6; D gene uncertain. The CDR3 totals 15 residues. CDR1 is SGHRS and CDR2 is YFSETQ in the germline V gene. The germline V and J ends were trimmed by 3 bases and 4 bases, with 11 bases remaining between them. CDR3: CASSSQSSGANVLTF. CDR3 DNA: TGCGCCAGCAGCTCTCAGTCTTCCGGGGCCAACGTCCTGACTTTC.

The genes are TRBV4-1 and TRBJ2-7, with a weak D call TRBD2 (7 bases). This CDR3 has 16 residues. CDR1 and CDR2 from the germline V gene are MGHRA and YSYEKL. Trimming cost V 4 bases and J 4 bases, with 20 bases left between them. The CDR3 loop is CASSPAGAWADYEQYF. The CDR3 DNA follows: TGCGCCAGCAGCCCCGCGGGGGCCTGGGCCGATTACGAGCAGTACTTC.

The rearrangement uses TRBV12-5 and TRBJ1-5; D gene ambiguous. The V and J ends lost 0 bases and 4 bases respectively, with 19 bases between them. The CDR3 covers 18 residues. Per germline, CDR1 LGHNT and CDR2 FRNRAP. The DNA of the CDR3 is TGTGCTAGTGGTTTGGTACAGTCGGGGAGGTTAACGAATCAGCCCCAGCATTTT. Protein product: CASGLVQSGRLTNQPQHF.

The J gene is TRBJ2-2, the V gene TRBV4-3, with D possibly matching TRBD2 (6 bases). V was pared by 1 base and J by 1 base, with 10 bases between. The germline V gene encodes CDR1 LGHNA and CDR2 YSLEER. The CDR3 runs to 16 residues. CDR3 bases: TGCGCCAGCAGCCAAGGGTCAGCGGGGAACACCGGGGAGCTGTTTTTT. Protein sequence: CASSQGSAGNTGELFF.

The gene calls are TRBV30 and TRBJ2-7; 15 nucleotides match TRBD2. The CDR3 covers 20 residues. In germline, CDR1 is GTSNPN, CDR2 SVGIG (reference sequence). The V segment lost 1 base and the J segment 2 bases; nucleotides outside the gene matches: 15. The CDR3 protein is CAWSDRTGTSGRSGPYEQYF. CDR3 DNA sequence: TGTGCCTGGAGTGACCGGACCGGGACTAGCGGGAGGTCGGGGCCCTACGAGCAGTACTTC.

The genes are TRBV20-1 and TRBJ1-2; a weak D match, TRBD1 (5 bases). The CDR3 spans 11 residues. Germline assignment: CDR1 DFQATT and CDR2 SNEGSKA (reference sequence). Trimming removed 3 bases at V and 5 bases at J, with 7 bases between. CDR3 region: CSARGGYGYTF. The CDR3 nucleotides read TGCAGTGCTAGGGGGGGGTATGGCTACACCTTC.

This chain joins TRBV10-3 and TRBJ1-4, with D maybe TRBD1 (6 bases). The CDR3 sequence is 15 residues long. Germline assignment: CDR1 ENHRY and CDR2 SYGVKD. Between the trimmed V and J ends, which lost 0 bases and 8 bases, there was a span of 13 bases. The CDR3 DNA reads as TGTGCCATCAGTGAGTCAGGACAGCCCCTGGAAAAACTGTTTTTT. As protein: CAISESGQPLEKLFF.

This rearrangement joins TRBV29-1 to TRBJ2-1, with D unclear. Germline V gene data show CDR1 as SQVTM and CDR2 as ANQGSEA. V lost 6 bases, J lost 2 bases, and 11 bases lay in between. The CDR3 has 13 residues. This CDR3 reads CSVRHGAYNEQFF. DNA of the CDR3: TGCAGCGTCCGCCACGGAGCCTACAATGAGCAGTTCTTC.

The chain has TRBV5-1 and TRBJ2-7; no definite D call. The CDR3 is 14 residues long. Germline CDR1 is SGHRS and CDR2 is YFSETQ. Trimming removed 4 bases at V and 2 bases at J, with 13 bases between. The CDR3 region has the DNA TGCGCCAGCAGCCTTTGGCTGGGCACCTACGAGCAGTACTTC. This gives the protein CASSLWLGTYEQYF.

The rearrangement links TRBV4-1 to TRBJ2-1; 8 positions agree with TRBD2. The V segment lost 3 bases and the J segment 0 bases; nucleotides outside the gene matches: 10. This CDR3 comprises 18 residues. The V gene's germline CDR1 is MGHRA and CDR2 YSYEKL. The CDR3, as DNA: TGCGCCAGCAGCCAGGGGGGAAGCGGGAGATACTCCTACAATGAGCAGTTCTTC. Translating it yields CASSQGGSGRYSYNEQFF.

The CDR3 DNA follows: TGTGCCAGCAGTGCACTAGCGGAGCAGTACTTC. Translation: CASSALAEQYF. The chain couples TRBV2 to TRBJ2-7; 7 positions match TRBD2. CDR1 and CDR2 (germline): SNHLY, FYNNEI. The junction had 1 base not matched to a gene; V was cut back by 4 bases and J by 7 bases. The length of the CDR3 is 11 residues.

The chain combines TRBV9 with TRBJ2-1; maybe TRBD2 (6 bases). Germline CDR1 reads SGDLS; CDR2 reads YYNGEE. The V end was cut by 4 bases, the J end by 2 bases, with 13 bases between. The CDR3 consists of 15 residues. CDR3 loop: CASSPPRGTYNEQFF. CDR3 in DNA: TGTGCCAGCAGCCCCCCCCGGGGGACCTACAATGAGCAGTTCTTC.

V is TRBV5-7 and J is TRBJ1-5, with D uncertain. TRBV5-7 is an ORF for which the function is uncertain. The V and J ends lost 1 base and 0 bases respectively, with 8 bases between them. The CDR3 is 15 residues long. This CDR3 reads CASSLPRDSNQPQHF. The CDR3 DNA sequence: TGTGCCAGCAGCTTGCCGCGGGATAGCAATCAGCCCCAGCATTTT.

This sequence joins TRBV29-1 and TRBJ2-7; D is possibly TRBD2 (6 bases). V lost 2 bases to trimming and J lost 1 base, with 9 bases between them. CDR3 length: 13 amino acids. Germline CDR1 SQVTM, CDR2 ANQGSEA. The CDR3 loop reads CSVENGGSYEQYF. CDR3 in DNA: TGCAGCGTTGAAAACGGGGGATCCTACGAGCAGTACTTC.

J is TRBJ2-3 and V is TRBV18, with 7 bases identical to TRBD2. Germline V gives CDR1 KGHSH, CDR2 LQKENI. This CDR3 spans 16 amino acids. V trimming: 1 base; J trimming: 2 bases; junction bases outside the gene matches: 6. This chain's CDR3 is CASSPLASGYTDTQYF. The CDR3 DNA follows: TGTGCCAGCTCACCACTCGCTAGCGGATACACAGATACGCAGTATTTT.

This chain links TRBV7-9 with TRBJ2-1, with 9 bases that match TRBD2. V shed 0 bases, J shed 1 base, and the junction held 7 bases outside the gene matches. This CDR3 has 18 amino acids. Per germline, CDR1 SEHNR and CDR2 FQNEAQ (reference sequence). CDR3 nucleotides: TGTGCCAGCAGCTTAGCGATTAGCGGGAGTGGATCCTACAATGAGCAGTTCTTC. Encoded protein: CASSLAISGSGSYNEQFF.